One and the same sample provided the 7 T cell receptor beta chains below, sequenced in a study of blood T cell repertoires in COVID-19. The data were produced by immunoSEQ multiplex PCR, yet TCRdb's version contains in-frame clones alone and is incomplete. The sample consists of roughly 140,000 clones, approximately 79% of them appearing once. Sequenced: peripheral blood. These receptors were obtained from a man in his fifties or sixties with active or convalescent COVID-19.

CDR3 coding DNA: TGTGCCAGCAGCTTAGCCACAGGAAGTCCGGACAGGGCCGCTGAGCAGTTCTTC. Amino acid sequence: CASSLATGSPDRAAEQFF. The rearrangement uses TRBV7-6 and TRBJ2-1, with TRBD1 matching over 8 bases. The CDR3 runs 18 residues. V lost 0 bases, J lost 9 bases, and 16 bases stayed unmatched. CDR1 and CDR2 (germline): SGHVS, FNYEAQ.

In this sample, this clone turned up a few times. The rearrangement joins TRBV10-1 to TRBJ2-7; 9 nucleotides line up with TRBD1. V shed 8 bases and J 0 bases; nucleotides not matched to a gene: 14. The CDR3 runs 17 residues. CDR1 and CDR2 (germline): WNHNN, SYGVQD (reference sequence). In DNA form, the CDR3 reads TGCGCCAGCTTTAACCGGGACAGGGAACAGTACTCCTACGAGCAGTACTTC. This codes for CASFNRDREQYSYEQYF.

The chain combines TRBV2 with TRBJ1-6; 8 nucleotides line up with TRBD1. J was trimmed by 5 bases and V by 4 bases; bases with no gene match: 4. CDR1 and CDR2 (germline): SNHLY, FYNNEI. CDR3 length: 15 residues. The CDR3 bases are TGTGCCAGCAGTGGTCAGGGGGCGGATAATTCACCCCTCCACTTT. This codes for CASSGQGADNSPLHF.

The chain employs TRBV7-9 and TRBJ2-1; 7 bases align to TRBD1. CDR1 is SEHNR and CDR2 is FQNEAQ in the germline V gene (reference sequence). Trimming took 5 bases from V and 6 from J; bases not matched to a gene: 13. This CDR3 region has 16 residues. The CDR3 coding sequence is TGTGCCAGCAGCGCAAAACGGGACAGTCCCCTCAATGAGCAGTTCTTC. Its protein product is CASSAKRDSPLNEQFF. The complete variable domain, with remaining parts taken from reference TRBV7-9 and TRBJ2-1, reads DTGVSQNPRHKITKRGQNVTFRCDPISEHNRLYWYRQTLGQGPEFLTYFQNEAQLEKSRLLSDRFSAERPKGSFSTLEIQRTEQGDSAMYLCASSAKRDSPLNEQFFGPGTRLTVL.

The CDR3 is CASSVGGGQDTDTQYF. The CDR3 bases are TGTGCCAGCAGCGTAGGGGGGGGACAGGATACAGATACGCAGTATTTT. The chain has TRBV9 and TRBJ2-3, with D possibly being TRBD1 (8 bases). The CDR3 runs 16 residues. CDR1 is SGDLS, CDR2 YYNGEE, per germline. Deletions cut 0 bases from V and 3 bases from J, with 14 bases between.

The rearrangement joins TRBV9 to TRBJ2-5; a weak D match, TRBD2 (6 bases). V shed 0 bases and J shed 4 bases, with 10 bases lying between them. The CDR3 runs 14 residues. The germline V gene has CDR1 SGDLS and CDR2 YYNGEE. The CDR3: CASSVGYGRETQYF. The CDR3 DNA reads TGTGCCAGCAGCGTAGGGTACGGGAGAGAGACCCAGTACTTC.

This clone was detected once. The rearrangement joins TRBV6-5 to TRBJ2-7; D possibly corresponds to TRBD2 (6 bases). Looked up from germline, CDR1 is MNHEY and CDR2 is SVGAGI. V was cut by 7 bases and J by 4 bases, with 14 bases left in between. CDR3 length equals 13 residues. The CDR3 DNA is TGTGCCAGCACCGAGAATGGGGGGTACGAGCAGTACTTC. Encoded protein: CASTENGGYEQYF.